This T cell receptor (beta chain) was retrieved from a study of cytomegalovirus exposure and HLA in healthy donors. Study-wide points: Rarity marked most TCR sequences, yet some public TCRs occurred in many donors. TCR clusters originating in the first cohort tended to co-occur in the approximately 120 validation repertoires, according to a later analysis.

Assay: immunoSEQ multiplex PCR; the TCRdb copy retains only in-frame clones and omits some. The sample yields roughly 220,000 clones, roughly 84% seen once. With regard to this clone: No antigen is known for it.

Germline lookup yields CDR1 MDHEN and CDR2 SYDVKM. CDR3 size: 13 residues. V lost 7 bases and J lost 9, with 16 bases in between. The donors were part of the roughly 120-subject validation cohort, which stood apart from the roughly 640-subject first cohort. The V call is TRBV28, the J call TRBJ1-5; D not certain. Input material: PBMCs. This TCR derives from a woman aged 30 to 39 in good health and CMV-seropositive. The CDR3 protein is CASTLTLEGPQHF. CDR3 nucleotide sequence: TGTGCCAGCACACTAACCCTAGAAGGGCCCCAGCATTTT.